This T cell receptor (beta chain) was recorded in a study of molecular identifiers for immune sequencing clone quantification. Germline-derived CDR1 and CDR2 are MRHNA and SNTAGT. The CDR3 sequence is 21 residues long. With V trimmed by 8 bases and J by 3 bases, 23 bases remained unmatched. Previously described methods and listed TCR primers produced bulk TCR libraries. TCRdb itself ran the PCR reads through MiXCR, one entry per CDR3 protein. The table lists tens of thousands of distinct CDR3 sequences, about 24% of them singletons. The chain employs TRBV6-4 and TRBJ2-1; TRBD2 matches 12 bases. The receptor was isolated from a human donor in good health. Some libraries in this study had Jurkat cell RNA spiked in. What was sequenced was naive CD8+ T cells from blood, with Jurkat cell RNA spiked in. Documented subset: FACS-sorted CD8+CD4-CCR7+CD45RA+ naive T cells. CDR3 residues: CASVTEEKGTSGPPSYNEQFF. CDR3 coding DNA: TGTGCCAGCGTCACCGAGGAGAAAGGGACTAGCGGGCCGCCGAGCTACAATGAGCAGTTCTTC.